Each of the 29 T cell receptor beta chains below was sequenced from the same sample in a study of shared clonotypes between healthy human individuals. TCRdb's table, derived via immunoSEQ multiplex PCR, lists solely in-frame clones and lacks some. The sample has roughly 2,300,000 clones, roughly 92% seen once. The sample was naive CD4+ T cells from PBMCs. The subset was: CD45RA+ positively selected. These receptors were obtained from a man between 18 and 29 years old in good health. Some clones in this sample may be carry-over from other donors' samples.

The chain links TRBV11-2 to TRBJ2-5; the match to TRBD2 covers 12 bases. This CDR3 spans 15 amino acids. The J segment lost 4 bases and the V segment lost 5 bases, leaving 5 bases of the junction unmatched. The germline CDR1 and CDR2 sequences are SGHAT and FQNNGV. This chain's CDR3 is CASSTTSGSPETQYF. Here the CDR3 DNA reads TGTGCCAGCAGCACGACTAGCGGGAGTCCAGAGACCCAGTACTTC.

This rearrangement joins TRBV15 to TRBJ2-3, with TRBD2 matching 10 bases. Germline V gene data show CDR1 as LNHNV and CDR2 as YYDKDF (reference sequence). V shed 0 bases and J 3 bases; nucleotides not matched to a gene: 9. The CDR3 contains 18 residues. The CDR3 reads CATSRDLLAGVATDTQYF. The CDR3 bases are TGTGCCACCAGCAGAGACCTCCTAGCGGGAGTGGCGACAGATACGCAGTATTTT.

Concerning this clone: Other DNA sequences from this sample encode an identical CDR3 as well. The CDR3 spells CASSVGLAQETQYF. CDR3 DNA: TGTGCCAGCAGCGTGGGGTTGGCTCAAGAGACCCAGTACTTC. The chain joins TRBV9 to TRBJ2-5; D uncertain. Germline CDR1 and CDR2: SGDLS and YYNGEE. The length of the CDR3 is 14 residues. V was clipped by 2 bases and J by 2 bases, with 10 bases between them.

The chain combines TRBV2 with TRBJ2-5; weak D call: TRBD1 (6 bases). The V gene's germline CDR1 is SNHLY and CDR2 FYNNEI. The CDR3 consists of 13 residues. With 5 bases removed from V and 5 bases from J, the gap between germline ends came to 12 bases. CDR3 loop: CASSFPGEETQYF. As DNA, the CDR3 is TGTGCCAGCAGTTTCCCAGGGGAGGAGACCCAGTACTTC.

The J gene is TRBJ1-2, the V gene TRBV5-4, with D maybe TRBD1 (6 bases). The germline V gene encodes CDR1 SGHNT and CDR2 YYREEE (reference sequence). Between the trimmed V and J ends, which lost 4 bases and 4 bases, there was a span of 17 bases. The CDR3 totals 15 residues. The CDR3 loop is CASSRAGDLIYGYTF. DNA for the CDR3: TGTGCCAGCAGCAGGGCAGGGGACCTGATCTATGGCTACACCTTC.

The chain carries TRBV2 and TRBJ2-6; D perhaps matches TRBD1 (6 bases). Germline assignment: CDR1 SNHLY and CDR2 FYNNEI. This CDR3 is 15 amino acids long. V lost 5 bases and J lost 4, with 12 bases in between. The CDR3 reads CASSSGESGANVLTF. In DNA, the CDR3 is TGTGCCAGCAGTTCAGGGGAATCGGGGGCCAACGTCCTGACTTTC.

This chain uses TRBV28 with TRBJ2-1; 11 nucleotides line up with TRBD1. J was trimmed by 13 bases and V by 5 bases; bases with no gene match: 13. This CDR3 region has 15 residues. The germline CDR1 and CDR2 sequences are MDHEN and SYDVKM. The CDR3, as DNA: TGTGCCAGCAGTCGCCTTCAAATCGGGACAGGGGGACAGTTCTTC. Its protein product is CASSRLQIGTGGQFF.

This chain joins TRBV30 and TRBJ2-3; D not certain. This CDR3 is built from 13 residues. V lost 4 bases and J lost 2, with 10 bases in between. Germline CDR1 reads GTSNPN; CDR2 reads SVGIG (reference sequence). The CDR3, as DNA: TGTGCCTGGAATGGCCTTAACACAGATACGCAGTATTTT. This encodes CAWNGLNTDTQYF.

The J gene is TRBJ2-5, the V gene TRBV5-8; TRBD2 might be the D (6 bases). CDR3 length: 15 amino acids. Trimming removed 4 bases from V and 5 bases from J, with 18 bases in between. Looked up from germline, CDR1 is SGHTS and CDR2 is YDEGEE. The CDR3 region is CASSLRLAYSETQYF. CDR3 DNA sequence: TGTGCCAGCAGCCTGCGGCTAGCGTATTCGGAGACCCAGTACTTC.

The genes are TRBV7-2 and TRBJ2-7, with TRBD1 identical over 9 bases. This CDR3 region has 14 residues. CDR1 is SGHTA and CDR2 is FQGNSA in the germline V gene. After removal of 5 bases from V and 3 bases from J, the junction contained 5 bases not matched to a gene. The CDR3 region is CASSTGTGYYEQYF. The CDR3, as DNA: TGTGCCAGCAGCACCGGGACAGGGTACTACGAGCAGTACTTC.

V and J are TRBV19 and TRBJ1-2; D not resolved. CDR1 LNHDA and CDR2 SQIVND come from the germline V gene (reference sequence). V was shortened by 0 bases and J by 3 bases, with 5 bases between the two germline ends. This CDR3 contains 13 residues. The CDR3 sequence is CASSIDRDYGYTF. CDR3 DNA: TGTGCCAGTAGTATAGACAGAGACTATGGCTACACCTTC.

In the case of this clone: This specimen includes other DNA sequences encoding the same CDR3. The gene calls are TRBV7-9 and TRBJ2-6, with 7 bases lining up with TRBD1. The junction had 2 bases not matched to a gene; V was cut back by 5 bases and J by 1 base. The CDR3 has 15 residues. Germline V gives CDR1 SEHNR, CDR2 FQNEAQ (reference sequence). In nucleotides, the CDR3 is TGTGCCAGCAGCCGACAGGGATCTGGGGCCAACGTCCTGACTTTC. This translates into CASSRQGSGANVLTF.

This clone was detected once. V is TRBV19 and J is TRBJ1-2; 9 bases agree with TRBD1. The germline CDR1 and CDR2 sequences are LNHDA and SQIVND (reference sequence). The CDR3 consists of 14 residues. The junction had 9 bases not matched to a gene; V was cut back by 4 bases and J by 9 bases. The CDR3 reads CASSTPGQGRSYTF. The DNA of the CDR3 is TGTGCCAGTAGTACCCCGGGACAGGGAAGGAGCTACACCTTC.

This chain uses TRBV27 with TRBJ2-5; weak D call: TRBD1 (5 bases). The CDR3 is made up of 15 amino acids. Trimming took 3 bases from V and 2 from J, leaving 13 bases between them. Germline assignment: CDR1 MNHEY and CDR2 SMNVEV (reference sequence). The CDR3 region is CASSLGPGKQETQYF. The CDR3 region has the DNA TGTGCCAGCAGTTTGGGTCCAGGGAAACAAGAGACCCAGTACTTC.

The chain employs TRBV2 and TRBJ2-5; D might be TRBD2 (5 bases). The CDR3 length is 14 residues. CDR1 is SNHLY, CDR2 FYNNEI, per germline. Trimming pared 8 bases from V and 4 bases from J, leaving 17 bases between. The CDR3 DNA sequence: TGTGCCAGCGCTCTGAGGGTCTTGGGAGAGACCCAGTACTTC. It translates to CASALRVLGETQYF. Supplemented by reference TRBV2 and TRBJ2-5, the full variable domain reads EPEVTQTPSHQVTQMGQEVILRCVPISNHLYFYWYRQILGQKVEFLVSFYNNEISEKSEIFDDQFSVERPDGSNFTLKIRSTKLEDSAMYFCASALRVLGETQYFGPGTRLLVL.

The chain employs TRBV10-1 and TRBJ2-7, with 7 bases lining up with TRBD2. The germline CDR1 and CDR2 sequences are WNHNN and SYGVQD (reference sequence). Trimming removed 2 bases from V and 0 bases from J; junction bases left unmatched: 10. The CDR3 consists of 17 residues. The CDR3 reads CASSEREGWAPSYEQYF. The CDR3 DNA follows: TGCGCCAGCAGTGAGAGGGAGGGATGGGCCCCCTCCTACGAGCAGTACTTC.

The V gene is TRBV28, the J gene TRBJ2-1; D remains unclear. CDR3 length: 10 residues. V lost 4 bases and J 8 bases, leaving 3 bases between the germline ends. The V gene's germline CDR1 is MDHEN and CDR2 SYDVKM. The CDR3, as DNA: TGTGCCAGCAGTTCGCATGAGCAGTTCTTC. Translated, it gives CASSSHEQFF. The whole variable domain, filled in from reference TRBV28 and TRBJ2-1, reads DVKVTQSSRYLVKRTGEKVFLECVQDMDHENMFWYRQDPGLGLRLIYFSYDVKMKEKGDIPEGYSVSREKKERFSLILESASTNQTSMYLCASSSHEQFFGPGTRLTVL.

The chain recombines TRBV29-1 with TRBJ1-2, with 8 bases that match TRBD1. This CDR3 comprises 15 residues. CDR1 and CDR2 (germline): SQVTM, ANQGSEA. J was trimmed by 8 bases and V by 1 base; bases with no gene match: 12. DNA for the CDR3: TGCAGCGTTGAAGGGCAGGGGGCCCCCGTTGGAGGCTACACCTTC. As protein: CSVEGQGAPVGGYTF.

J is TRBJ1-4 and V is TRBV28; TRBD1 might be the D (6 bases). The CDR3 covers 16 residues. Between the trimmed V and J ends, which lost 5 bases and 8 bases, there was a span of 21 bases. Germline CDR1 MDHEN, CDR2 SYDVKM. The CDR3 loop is CASSPPGSPGAEKLFF. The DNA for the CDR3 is TGTGCCAGCAGTCCCCCAGGCTCCCCAGGGGCCGAAAAACTGTTTTTT.

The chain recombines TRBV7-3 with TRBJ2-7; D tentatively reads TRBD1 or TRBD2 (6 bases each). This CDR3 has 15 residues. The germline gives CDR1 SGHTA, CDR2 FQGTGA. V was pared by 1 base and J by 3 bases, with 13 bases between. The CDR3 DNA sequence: TGTGCCAGCAGCTTAATCGAGGGGGGAATCTACGAGCAGTACTTC. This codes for CASSLIEGGIYEQYF.

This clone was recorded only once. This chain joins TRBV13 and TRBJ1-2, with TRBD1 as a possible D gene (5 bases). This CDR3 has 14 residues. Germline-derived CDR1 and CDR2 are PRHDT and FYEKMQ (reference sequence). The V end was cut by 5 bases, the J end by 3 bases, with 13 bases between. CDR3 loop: CASSRRVDYYGYTF. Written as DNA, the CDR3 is TGTGCCAGCAGCCGCAGGGTCGATTACTATGGCTACACCTTC. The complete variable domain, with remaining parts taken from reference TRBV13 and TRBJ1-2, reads AAGVIQSPRHLIKEKRETATLKCYPIPRHDTVYWYQQGPGQDPQFLISFYEKMQSDKGSIPDRFSAQQFSDYHSELNMSSLELGDSALYFCASSRRVDYYGYTFGSGTRLTVV.

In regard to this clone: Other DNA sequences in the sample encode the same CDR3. The CDR3 DNA is TGTGCCAGTAGTTTGCGGGTCGGGCAGCCCCAGCATTTT. Its protein is CASSLRVGQPQHF. This chain joins TRBV19 and TRBJ1-5, with unresolved D. Trimming stripped 5 bases from V and 7 bases from J, with 12 bases between. This CDR3 is built from 13 residues. Germline V gene data show CDR1 as LNHDA and CDR2 as SQIVND (reference sequence).

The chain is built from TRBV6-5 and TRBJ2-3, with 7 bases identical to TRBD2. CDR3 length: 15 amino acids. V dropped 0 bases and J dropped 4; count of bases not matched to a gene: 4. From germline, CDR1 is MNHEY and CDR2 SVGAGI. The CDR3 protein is CASSYSGGIADTQYF. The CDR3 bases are TGTGCCAGCAGTTACTCGGGGGGGATAGCAGATACGCAGTATTTT.

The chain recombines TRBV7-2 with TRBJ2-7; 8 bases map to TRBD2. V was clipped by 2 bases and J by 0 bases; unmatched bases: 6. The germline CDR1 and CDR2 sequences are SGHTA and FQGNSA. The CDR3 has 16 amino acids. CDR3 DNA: TGTGCCAGCAGCTTAAGTGGCGGGAGGAACTCCTACGAGCAGTACTTC. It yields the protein CASSLSGGRNSYEQYF.

CDR3 DNA sequence: TGTGCCAGCAGTTGGGGTACGCAGGTCGGGGAGCTGTTTTTT. This codes for CASSWGTQVGELFF. The chain recombines TRBV25-1 with TRBJ2-2, with D unclear. Germline V gene sequence: CDR1 MGHDK, CDR2 SYGVNS. The CDR3 spans 14 residues. Trimming took 5 bases from V and 7 from J, leaving 14 bases between them.

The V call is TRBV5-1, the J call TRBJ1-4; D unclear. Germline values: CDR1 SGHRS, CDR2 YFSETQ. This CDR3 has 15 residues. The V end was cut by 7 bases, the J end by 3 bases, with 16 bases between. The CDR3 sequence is CASRPGLGANEKLFF. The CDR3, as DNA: TGCGCCAGCCGCCCGGGGTTAGGTGCTAATGAAAAACTGTTTTTT. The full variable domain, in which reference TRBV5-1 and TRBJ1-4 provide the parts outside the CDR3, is KAGVTQTPRYLIKTRGQQVTLSCSPISGHRSVSWYQQTPGQGLQFLFEYFSETQRNKGNFPGRFSGRQFSNSRSEMNVSTLELGDSALYLCASRPGLGANEKLFFGSGTQLSVL.

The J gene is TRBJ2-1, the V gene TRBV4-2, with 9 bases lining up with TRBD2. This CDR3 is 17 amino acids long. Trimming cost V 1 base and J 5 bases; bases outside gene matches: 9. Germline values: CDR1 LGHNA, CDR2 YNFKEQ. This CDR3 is CASSQGGAGGPDNEQFF. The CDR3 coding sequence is TGTGCCAGCAGCCAAGGCGGGGCGGGAGGGCCCGACAATGAGCAGTTCTTC.

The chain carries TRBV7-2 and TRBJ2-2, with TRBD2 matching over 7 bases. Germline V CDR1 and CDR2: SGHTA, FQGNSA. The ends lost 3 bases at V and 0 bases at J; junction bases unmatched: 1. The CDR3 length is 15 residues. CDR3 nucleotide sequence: TGTGCCAGCAGCTTCGGGGGGACGAACACCGGGGAGCTGTTTTTT. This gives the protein CASSFGGTNTGELFF. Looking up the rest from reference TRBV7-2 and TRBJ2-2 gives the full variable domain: GAGVSQSPSNKVTEKGKDVELRCDPISGHTALYWYRQSLGQGLEFLIYFQGNSAPDKSGLPSDRFSAERTGGSVSTLTIQRTQQEDSAVYLCASSFGGTNTGELFFGEGSRLTVL.

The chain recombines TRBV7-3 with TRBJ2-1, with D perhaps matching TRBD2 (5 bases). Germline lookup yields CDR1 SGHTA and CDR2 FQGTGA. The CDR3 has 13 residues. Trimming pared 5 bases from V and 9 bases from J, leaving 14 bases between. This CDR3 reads CASSPTSTGEQFF. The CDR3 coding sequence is TGTGCCAGCAGCCCCACTAGTACCGGTGAGCAGTTCTTC.